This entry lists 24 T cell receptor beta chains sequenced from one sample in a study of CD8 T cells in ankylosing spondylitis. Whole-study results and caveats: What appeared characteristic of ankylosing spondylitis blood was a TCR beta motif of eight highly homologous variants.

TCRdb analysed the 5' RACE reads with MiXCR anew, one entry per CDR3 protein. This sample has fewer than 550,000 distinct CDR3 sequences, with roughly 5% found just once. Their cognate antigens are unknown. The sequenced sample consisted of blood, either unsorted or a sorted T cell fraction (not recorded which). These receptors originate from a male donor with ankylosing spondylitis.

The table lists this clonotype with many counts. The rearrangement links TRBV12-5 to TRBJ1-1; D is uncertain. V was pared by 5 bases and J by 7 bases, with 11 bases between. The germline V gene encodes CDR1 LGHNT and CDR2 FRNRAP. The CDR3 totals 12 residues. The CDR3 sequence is CASGPPDGEAFF. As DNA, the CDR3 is TGTGCTAGTGGTCCGCCGGACGGTGAAGCTTTCTTT.

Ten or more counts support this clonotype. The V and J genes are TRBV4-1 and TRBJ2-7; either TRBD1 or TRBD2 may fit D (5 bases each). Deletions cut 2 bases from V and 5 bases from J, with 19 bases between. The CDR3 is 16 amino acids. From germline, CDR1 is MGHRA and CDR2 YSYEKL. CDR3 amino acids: CASSQRGVILMDEQYF. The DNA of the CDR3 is TGCGCCAGCAGCCAAAGGGGAGTGATCCTCATGGACGAGCAGTACTTC.

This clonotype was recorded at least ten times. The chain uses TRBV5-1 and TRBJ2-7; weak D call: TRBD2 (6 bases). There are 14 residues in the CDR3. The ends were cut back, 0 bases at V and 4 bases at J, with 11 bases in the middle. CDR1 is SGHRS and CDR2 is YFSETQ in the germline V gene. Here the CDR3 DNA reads TGCGCCAGCAGCTTGGTGACCGGGAGTTACGAGCAGTACTTC. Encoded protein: CASSLVTGSYEQYF.

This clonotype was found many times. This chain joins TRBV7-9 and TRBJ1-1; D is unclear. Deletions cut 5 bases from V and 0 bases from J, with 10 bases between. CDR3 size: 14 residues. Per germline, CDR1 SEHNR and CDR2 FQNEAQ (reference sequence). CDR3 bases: TGTGCCAGCAGCCGCGATGGGGTGAACACTGAAGCTTTCTTT. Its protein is CASSRDGVNTEAFF.

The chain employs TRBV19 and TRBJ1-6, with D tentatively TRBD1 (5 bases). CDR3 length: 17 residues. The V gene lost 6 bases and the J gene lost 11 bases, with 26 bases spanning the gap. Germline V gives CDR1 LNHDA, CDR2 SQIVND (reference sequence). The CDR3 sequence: CASRFSGARTGWTPLHF. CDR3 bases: TGTGCCAGTAGATTCAGCGGGGCGAGAACGGGTTGGACACCCCTCCACTTT.

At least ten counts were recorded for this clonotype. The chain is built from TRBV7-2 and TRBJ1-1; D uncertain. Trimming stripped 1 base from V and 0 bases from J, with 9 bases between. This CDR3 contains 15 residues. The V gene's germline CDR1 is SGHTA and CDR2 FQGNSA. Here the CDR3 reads CASSLVPRMNTEAFF. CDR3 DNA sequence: TGTGCCAGCAGCTTAGTCCCCCGGATGAACACTGAAGCTTTCTTT. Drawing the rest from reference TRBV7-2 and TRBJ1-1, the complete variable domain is GAGVSQSPSNKVTEKGKDVELRCDPISGHTALYWYRQSLGQGLEFLIYFQGNSAPDKSGLPSDRFSAERTGGSVSTLTIQRTQQEDSAVYLCASSLVPRMNTEAFFGQGTRLTVV.

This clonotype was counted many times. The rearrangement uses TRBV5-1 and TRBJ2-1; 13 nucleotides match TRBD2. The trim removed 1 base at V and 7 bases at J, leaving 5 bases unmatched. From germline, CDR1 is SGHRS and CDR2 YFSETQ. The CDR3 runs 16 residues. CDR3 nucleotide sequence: TGCGCCAGCAGCTTGCCGACTAGCGGGGGGATAAATGAGCAGTTCTTC. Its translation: CASSLPTSGGINEQFF.

For the CDR3, the DNA is TGTGCCAGCACCCGGGACAGGGAGTCCGGGGAGCTGTTTTTT. This encodes CASTRDRESGELFF. This rearrangement joins TRBV4-2 to TRBJ2-2; TRBD1 matches at 9 bases. Germline V lookup: CDR1 LGHNA, CDR2 YNFKEQ. V dropped 7 bases and J dropped 6; count of bases not matched to a gene: 6. This CDR3 has 14 amino acids.

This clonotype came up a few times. This chain's CDR3 is CASSLTSGTLNNEQFF. CDR3 in DNA: TGTGCCAGCAGTTTAACTAGCGGGACGCTTAACAATGAGCAGTTCTTC. The rearrangement uses TRBV6-5 and TRBJ2-1; 10 nucleotides match TRBD2. The CDR3 is 16 residues long. Germline CDR1 and CDR2: MNHEY and SVGAGI. The ends lost 4 bases at V and 5 bases at J; junction bases unmatched: 8.

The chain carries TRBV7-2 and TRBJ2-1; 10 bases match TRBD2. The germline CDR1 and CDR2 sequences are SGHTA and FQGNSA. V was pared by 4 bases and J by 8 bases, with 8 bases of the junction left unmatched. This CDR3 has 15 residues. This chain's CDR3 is CASSWTSGPADEQFF. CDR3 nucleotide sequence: TGTGCCAGCAGCTGGACTAGCGGTCCGGCGGATGAGCAGTTCTTC.

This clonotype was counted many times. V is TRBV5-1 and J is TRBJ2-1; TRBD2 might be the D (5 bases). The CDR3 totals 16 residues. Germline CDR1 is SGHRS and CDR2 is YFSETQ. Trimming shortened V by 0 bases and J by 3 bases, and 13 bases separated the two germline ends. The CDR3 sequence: CASSLAGVGYYNEQFF. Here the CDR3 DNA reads TGCGCCAGCAGCTTGGCCGGGGTGGGGTACTACAATGAGCAGTTCTTC.

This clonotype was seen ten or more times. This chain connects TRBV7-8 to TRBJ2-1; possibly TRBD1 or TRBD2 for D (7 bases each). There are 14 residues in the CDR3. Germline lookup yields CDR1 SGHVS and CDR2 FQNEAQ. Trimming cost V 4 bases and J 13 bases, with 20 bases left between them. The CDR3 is CASSSGGASKGQFF. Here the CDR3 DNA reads TGTGCCAGCAGCTCAGGGGGGGCTAGCAAAGGCCAGTTCTTC.

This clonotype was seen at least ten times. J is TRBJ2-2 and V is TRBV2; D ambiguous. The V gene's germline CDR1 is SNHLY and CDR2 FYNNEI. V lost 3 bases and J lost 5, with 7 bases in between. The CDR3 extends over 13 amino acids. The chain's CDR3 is CASSDPGTGELFF. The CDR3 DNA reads TGTGCCAGCAGTGACCCTGGAACCGGGGAGCTGTTTTTT.

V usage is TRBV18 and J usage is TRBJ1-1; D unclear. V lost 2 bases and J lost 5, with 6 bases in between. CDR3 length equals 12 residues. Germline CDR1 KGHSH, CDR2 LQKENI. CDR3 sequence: CASSPRRTEAFF. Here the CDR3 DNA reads TGTGCCAGCTCACCAAGAAGGACTGAAGCTTTCTTT.

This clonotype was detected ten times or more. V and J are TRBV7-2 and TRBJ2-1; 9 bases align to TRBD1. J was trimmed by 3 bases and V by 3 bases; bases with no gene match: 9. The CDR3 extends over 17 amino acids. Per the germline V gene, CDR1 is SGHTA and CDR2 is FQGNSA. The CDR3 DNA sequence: TGTGCCAGCAGCTTGCCGACCGGGACAGGGCTCTACAATGAGCAGTTCTTC. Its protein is CASSLPTGTGLYNEQFF. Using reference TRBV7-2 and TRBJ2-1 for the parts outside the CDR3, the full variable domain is GAGVSQSPSNKVTEKGKDVELRCDPISGHTALYWYRQSLGQGLEFLIYFQGNSAPDKSGLPSDRFSAERTGGSVSTLTIQRTQQEDSAVYLCASSLPTGTGLYNEQFFGPGTRLTVL.

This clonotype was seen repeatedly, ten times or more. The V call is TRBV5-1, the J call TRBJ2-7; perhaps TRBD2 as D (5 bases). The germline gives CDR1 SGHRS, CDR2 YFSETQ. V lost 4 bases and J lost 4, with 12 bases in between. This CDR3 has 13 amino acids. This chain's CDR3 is CASSRSGFYEQYF. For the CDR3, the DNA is TGCGCCAGCAGCAGGTCGGGATTTTACGAGCAGTACTTC.

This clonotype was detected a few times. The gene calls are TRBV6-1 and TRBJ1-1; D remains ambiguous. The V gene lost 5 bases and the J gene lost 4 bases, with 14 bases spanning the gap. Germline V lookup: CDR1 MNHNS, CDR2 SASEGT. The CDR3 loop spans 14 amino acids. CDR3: CASSPGRSTTEAFF. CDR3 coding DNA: TGTGCCAGCAGTCCGGGGAGGAGCACCACTGAAGCTTTCTTT.

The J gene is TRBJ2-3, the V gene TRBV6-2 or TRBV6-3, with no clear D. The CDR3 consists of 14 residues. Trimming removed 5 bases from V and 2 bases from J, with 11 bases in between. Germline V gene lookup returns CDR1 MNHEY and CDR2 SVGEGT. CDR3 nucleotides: TGTGCCAGCAGTGACCTGGTTCCCACAGATACGCAGTATTTT. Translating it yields CASSDLVPTDTQYF.

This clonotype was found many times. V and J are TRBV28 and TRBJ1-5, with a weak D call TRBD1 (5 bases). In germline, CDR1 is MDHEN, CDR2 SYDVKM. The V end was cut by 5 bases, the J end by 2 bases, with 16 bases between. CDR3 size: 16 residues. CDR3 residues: CASSPRGAGGNQPQHF. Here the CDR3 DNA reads TGTGCCAGCAGTCCGAGGGGTGCGGGGGGCAATCAGCCCCAGCATTTT.

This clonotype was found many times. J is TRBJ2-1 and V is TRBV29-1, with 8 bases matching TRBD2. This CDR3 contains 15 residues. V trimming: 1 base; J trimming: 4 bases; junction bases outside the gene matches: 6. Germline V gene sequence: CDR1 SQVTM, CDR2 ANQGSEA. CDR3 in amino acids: CSVEVVSGAYNEQFF. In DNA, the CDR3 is TGCAGCGTTGAAGTGGTTAGCGGGGCTTACAATGAGCAGTTCTTC.

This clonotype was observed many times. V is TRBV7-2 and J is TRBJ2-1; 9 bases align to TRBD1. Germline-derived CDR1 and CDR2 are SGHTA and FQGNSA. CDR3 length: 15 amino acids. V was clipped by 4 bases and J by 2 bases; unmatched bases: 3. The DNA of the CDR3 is TGTGCCAGCAGCTCTGGACAGGGGACCTACAATGAGCAGTTCTTC. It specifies CASSSGQGTYNEQFF.

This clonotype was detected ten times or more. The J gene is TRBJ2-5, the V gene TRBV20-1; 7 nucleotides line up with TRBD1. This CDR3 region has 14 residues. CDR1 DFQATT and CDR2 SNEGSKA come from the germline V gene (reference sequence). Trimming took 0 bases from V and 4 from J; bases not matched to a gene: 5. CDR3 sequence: CSARDFRGRETQYF. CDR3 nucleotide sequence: TGCAGTGCTAGAGATTTCAGGGGGAGAGAGACCCAGTACTTC.

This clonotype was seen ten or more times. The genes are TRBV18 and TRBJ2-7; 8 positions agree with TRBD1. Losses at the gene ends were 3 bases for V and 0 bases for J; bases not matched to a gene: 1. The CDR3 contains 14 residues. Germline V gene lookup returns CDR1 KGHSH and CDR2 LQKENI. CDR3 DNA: TGTGCCAGCTCACCGGACAGGGTCTCCTACGAGCAGTACTTC. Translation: CASSPDRVSYEQYF.

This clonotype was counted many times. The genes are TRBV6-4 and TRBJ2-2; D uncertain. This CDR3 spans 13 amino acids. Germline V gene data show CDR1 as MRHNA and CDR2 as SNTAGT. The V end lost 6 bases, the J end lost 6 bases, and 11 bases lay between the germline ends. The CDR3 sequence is CASSPLGSGELFF. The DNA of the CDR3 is TGTGCCAGCAGCCCCTTGGGCTCCGGGGAGCTGTTTTTT.